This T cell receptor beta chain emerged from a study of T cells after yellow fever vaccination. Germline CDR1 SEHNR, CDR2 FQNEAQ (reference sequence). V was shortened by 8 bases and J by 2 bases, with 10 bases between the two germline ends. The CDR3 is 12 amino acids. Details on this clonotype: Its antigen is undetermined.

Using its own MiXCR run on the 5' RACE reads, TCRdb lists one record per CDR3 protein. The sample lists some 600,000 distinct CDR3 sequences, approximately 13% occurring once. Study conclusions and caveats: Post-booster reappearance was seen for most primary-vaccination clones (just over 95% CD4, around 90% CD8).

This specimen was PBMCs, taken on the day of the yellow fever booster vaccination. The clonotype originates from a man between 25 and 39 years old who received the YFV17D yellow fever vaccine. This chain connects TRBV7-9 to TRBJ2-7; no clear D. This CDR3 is CASLCRTYEQYF. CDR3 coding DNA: TGTGCCAGCCTGTGCAGGACCTACGAGCAGTACTTC.